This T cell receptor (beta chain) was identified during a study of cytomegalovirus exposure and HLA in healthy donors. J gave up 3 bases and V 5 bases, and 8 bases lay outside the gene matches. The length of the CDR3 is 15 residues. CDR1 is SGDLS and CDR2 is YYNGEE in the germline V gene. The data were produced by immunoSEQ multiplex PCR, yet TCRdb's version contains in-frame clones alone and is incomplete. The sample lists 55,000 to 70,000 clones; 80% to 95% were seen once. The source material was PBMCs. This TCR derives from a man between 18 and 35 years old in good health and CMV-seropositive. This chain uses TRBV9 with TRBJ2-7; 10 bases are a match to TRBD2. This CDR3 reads CASSPLAGAIYEQYF. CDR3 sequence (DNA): TGTGCCAGCAGTCCTCTAGCGGGAGCCATCTACGAGCAGTACTTC.